At least ten counts were recorded for the clone carrying this T cell receptor beta chain. The sample is drawn from a study of molecular identifiers for immune sequencing clone quantification. Using its own MiXCR run on the PCR reads, TCRdb lists one record per CDR3 protein. The sample holds some 88,000 distinct CDR3 sequences, under 25% seen once. Trimming at V came to 4 bases and at J to 3 bases, leaving 5 bases not matched to a gene. Germline V lookup: CDR1 SGHDT, CDR2 YYEEEE. This CDR3 comprises 16 residues. The source of this sequence is a human donor in good health. Some libraries in this study had Jurkat cell RNA spiked in. The chain is built from TRBV5-6 and TRBJ2-2; 11 bases align to TRBD1. Sequencing was performed on naive CD8+ T cells from blood, with Jurkat cell RNA spiked in. Subset defined: FACS-sorted CD8+CD4-CCR7+CD45RA+ naive T cells. The CDR3 region is CASSAGTGGYTGELFF. The CDR3 DNA sequence: TGTGCCAGCAGCGCGGGGACAGGGGGGTACACCGGGGAGCTGTTTTTT.